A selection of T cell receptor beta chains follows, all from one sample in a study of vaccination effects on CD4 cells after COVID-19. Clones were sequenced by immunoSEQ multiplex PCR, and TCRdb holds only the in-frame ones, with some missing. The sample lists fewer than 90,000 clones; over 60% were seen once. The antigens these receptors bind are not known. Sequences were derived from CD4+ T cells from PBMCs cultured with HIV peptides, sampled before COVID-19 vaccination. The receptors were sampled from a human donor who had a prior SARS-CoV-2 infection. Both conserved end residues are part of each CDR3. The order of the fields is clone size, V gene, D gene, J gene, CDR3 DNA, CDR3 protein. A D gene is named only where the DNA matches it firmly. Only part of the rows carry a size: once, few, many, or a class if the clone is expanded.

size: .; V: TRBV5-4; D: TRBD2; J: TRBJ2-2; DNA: TGTGCCAGCAGGTCGGGAGGTGCTGATGGCGGGGAGCTGTTTTTT; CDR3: CASRSGGADGGELFF
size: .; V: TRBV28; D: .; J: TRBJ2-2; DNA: TGTGCCAGCAGTTTGGGGGAGGTGGACACCGGGGAGCTGTTTTTT; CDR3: CASSLGEVDTGELFF
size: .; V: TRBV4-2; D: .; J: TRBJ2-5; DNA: TGTGCCAGCAGCTCTTTTCTCGAGGGACGAGAGACCCAGTACTTC; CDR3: CASSSFLEGRETQYF
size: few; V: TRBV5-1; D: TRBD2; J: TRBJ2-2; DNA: TGCGCCAGCAGCTTGGAGCCGGGGGGGCCGGTGACCGGGGAGCTGTTTTTT; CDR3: CASSLEPGGPVTGELFF
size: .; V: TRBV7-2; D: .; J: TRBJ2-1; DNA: TGTGCCAGCAGCCTGAGATCGGGGGATGAGCAGTTCTTC; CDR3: CASSLRSGDEQFF
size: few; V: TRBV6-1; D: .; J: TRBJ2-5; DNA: TGTGCCAGCAGTGAACTAAGCTTCGCATGGGAGACCCAGTACTTC; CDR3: CASSELSFAWETQYF
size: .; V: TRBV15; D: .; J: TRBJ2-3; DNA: TGTGCCACCAGCAGAGAGGCTCGGAGTCTGGATACGCAGTATTTT; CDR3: CATSREARSLDTQYF
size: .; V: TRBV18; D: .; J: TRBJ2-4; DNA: TGTGCCAGCTCACACCGGGACGCCGTGACACGCATTCAGTACTTC; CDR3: CASSHRDAVTRIQYF
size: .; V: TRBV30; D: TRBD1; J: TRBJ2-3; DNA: TGTGCCTGGGCCGGACAGGGGGCGGGTACGCAGTATTTT; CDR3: CAWAGQGAGTQYF
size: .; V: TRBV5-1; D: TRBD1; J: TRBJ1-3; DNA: TGCGCCAGCAGCTCGGGACAGGCGGCTGGAAACACCATATATTTT; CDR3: CASSSGQAAGNTIYF
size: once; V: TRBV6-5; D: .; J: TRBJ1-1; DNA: TGTGCCAGCAGTTACGGTTACGGGGAGGGGACTGAAGCTTTCTTT; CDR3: CASSYGYGEGTEAFF
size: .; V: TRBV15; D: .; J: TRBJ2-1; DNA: TGTGCCACCAGCACCAGACTAGTCTATGAGCAGTTCTTC; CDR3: CATSTRLVYEQFF
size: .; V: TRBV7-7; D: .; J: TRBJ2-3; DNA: TGTGCTAGCAGCTTATTTGGTAGAAGCACAGATACGCAGTATTTT; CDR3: CASSLFGRSTDTQYF
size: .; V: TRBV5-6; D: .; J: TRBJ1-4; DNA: TGTGCCAGCAGCTTATGGGAGGGGGTCGAGAATGAAAAACTGTTTTTT; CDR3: CASSLWEGVENEKLFF
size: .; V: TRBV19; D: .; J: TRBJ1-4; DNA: TGTGCCAGTAGGGACAGACCAACTAATGAAAAACTGTTTTTT; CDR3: CASRDRPTNEKLFF
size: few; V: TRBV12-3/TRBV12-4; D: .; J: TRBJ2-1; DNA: TGTGCCAGCAGTTTTCGTACTGAGCAGTTCTTC; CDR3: CASSFRTEQFF
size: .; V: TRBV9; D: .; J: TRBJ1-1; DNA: TGTGCCAGCAGCGTGGAGCCGTCCCGTGAAGCTTTCTTT; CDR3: CASSVEPSREAFF
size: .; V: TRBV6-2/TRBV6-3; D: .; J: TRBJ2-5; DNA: TGTGCCAGCAGTCCGGAGTGGGGGTCGGAGACCCAGTACTTC; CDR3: CASSPEWGSETQYF
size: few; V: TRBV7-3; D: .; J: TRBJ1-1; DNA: TGTGCCAGCAGCTTAGTAGGGGGGCGAGGAAACACTGAAGCTTTCTTT; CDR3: CASSLVGGRGNTEAFF
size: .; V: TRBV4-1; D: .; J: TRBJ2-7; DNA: TGCGCCAGCAGCCGTCGGGGAGACCTCTACGAGCAGTACTTC; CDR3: CASSRRGDLYEQYF
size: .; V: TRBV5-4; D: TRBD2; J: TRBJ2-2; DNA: TGTGCCAGCAGACTGACTAGCGGGGGGGCCTATACCGGGGAGCTGTTTTTT; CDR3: CASRLTSGGAYTGELFF
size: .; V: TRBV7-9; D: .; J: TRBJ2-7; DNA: TGTGCCAGCAGCAATGGGTACGAGCAGTACTTC; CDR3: CASSNGYEQYF
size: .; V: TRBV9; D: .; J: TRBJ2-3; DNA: TGTGCCAGCAGCGTAGAGGCGGGGTCCACTAGCACAGATACGCAGTATTTT; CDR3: CASSVEAGSTSTDTQYF
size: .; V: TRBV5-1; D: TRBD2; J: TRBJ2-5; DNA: TGCGCCAGCAGCCCAGCCGGGACTAGCGGCCAAGAGACCCAGTACTTC; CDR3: CASSPAGTSGQETQYF
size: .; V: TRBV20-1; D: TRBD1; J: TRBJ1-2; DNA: TGCAGTGCTAGTACCGGGACAGGGGGATTGAGTGGCTACACCTTC; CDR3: CSASTGTGGLSGYTF
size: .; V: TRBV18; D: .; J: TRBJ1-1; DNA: TGTGCCAGCTCACCACCGGGCTCGGCAGTGAACACTGAAGCTTTCTTT; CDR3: CASSPPGSAVNTEAFF
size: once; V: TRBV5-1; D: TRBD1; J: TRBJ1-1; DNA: TGCGCCAGCAGCTTACAGGGGGCTGACACTGAAGCTTTCTTT; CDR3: CASSLQGADTEAFF
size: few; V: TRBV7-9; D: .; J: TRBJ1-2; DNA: TGTGCCAGCAGCTCAATATCGGGGGGTTCGAACTATGGCTACACCTTC; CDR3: CASSSISGGSNYGYTF
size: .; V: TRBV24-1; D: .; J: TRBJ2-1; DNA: TGTGCCACCAGTGACATCGAGACGGATAGGTACAATGAGCAGTTCTTC; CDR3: CATSDIETDRYNEQFF
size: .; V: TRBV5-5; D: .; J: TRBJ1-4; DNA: TGTGCCAGCAGCCCGGACCTAGTCGGGGAAAAACTGTTTTTT; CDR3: CASSPDLVGEKLFF
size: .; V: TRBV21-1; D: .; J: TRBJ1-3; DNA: TGTGCCAGCAGCAAAGAGGGACAGTTTCAGGACACCATATATTTT; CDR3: CASSKEGQFQDTIYF
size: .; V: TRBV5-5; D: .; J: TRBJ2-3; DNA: TGTGCCAGCAGCTTGGGGGCCGTACTTTCAGATACGCAGTATTTT; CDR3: CASSLGAVLSDTQYF
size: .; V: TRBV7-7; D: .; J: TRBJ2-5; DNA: TGTGCTAGCAGCTTAGAGTTAGCATCAGAGACCCAGTACTTC; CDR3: CASSLELASETQYF
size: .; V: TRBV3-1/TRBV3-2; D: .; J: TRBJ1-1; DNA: TGTGCCAGCAGCCACGCCCCGGGGACTGGTGAAGCTTTCTTT; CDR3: CASSHAPGTGEAFF
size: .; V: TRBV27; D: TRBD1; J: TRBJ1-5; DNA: TGTGCCAGCAGTCCAAAAATACAGGGGAGCGGTGGCAATCAGCCCCAGCATTTT; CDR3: CASSPKIQGSGGNQPQHF
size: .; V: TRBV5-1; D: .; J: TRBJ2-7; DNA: TGCGCCAGCAGCTTGGCTGTTTGGGCTACCTACGAGCAGTACTTC; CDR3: CASSLAVWATYEQYF
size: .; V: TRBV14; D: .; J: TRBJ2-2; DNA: TGTGCCAGCAGCCAAGAACGAGTATTCACCGGGGAGCTGTTTTTT; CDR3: CASSQERVFTGELFF
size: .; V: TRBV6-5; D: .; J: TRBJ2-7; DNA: TGTGCCAGCAGTTACTCGAGGGATAGGGCCTACGAGCAGTACTTC; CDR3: CASSYSRDRAYEQYF
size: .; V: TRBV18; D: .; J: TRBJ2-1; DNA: TGTGCCAGCTCACGTTTGTCTGGGACCATTCAGCAAGTCAATGAGCAGTTCTTC; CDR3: CASSRLSGTIQQVNEQFF
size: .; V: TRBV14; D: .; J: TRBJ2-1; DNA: TGTGCCAGCAGCCTCCTCCTGGGTACTAACACTGAGCAGTTCTTC; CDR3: CASSLLLGTNTEQFF
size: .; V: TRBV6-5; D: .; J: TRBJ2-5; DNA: TGTGCCAGCAGGGCACAGGGTAGCCGTGAGACCCAGTACTTC; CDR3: CASRAQGSRETQYF
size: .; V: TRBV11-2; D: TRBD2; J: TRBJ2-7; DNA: TGTGCCAGCAGCAAATGGGGAGGGAACACGTACTACGAGCAGTACTTC; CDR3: CASSKWGGNTYYEQYF
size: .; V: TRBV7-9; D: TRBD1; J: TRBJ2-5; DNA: TGTGCCAGCAGCTTTAGGAGGCGACAGGGCGGGGAGACCCAGTACTTC; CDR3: CASSFRRRQGGETQYF
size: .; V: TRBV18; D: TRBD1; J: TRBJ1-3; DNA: TGTGCCAGCTCACGCATGGGACAGGCTATCCTCTCTGGAAACACCATATATTTT; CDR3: CASSRMGQAILSGNTIYF
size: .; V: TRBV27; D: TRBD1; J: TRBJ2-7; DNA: TGTGCCAGCAGTTTAACCCCCGGGACAGGGCTCCACGAGCAGTACTTC; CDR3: CASSLTPGTGLHEQYF
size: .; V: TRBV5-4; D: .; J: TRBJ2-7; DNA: TGTGCCAGCAGCTTGCGGGGGACCTACGAGCAGTACTTC; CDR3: CASSLRGTYEQYF
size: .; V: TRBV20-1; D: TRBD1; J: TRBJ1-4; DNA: TGCAGTGCTAGTATCGGTTACAGGGGGACTGAAAAACTGTTTTTT; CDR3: CSASIGYRGTEKLFF
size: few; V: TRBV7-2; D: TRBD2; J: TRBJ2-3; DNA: TGTGCCAGCAGCTTAATAATGCTAGCGGGAGGCCCAAGAGCGGATACGCAGTATTTT; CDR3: CASSLIMLAGGPRADTQYF
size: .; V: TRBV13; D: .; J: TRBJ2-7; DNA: TGTGCCAGCAGCTCCGGGGTTTCCTACGAGCAGTACTTC; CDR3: CASSSGVSYEQYF
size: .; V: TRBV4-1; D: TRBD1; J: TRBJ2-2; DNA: TGCGCCAGCAGCCGAGGACAGGGCACCGGGGAGCTGTTTTTT; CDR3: CASSRGQGTGELFF
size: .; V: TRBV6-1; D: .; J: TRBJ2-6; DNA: TGTGCCAGCAGTGGTAGGCCGACCATCTCTGGGGCCAACGTCCTGACTTTC; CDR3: CASSGRPTISGANVLTF
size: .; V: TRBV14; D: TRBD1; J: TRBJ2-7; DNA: TGTGCCAGCAGCCCACTAGACAGGGTCTCGGACGAGCAGTACTTC; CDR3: CASSPLDRVSDEQYF
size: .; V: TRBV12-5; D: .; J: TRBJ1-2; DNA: TGTGCTAGTGGTTTGGGACAAACCGGTGGCTACACCTTC; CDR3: CASGLGQTGGYTF
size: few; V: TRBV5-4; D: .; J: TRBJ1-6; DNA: TGTGCCAGCAGCTTGGACAGTTTCGGCTCACCCCTCCACTTT; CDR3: CASSLDSFGSPLHF
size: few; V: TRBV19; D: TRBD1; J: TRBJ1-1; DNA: TGTGCCAGCAGTACTCGGTCGGGACAGGGGCACACTGAAGCTTTCTTT; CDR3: CASSTRSGQGHTEAFF
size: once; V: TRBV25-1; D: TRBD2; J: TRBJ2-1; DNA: TGTGCCAGCAGTGATTTGGGACTAGCGGGAGTCGATGAGCAGTTCTTC; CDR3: CASSDLGLAGVDEQFF